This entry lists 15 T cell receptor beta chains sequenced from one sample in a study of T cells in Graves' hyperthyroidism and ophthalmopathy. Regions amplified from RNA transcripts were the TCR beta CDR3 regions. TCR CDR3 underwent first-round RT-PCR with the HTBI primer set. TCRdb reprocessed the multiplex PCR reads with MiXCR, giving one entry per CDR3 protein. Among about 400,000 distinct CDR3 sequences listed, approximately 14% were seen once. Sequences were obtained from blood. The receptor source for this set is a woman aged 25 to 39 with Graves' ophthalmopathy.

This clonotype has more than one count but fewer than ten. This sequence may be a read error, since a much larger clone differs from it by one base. The CDR3 loop is CASSLGRSFVNEQFF. DNA for the CDR3: TGTGCCAGCAGTTTAGGGCGGAGCTTCGTCAATGAGCAGTTCTTC. The chain combines TRBV12-3 or TRBV12-4 with TRBJ2-1; D unclear. The CDR3 is made up of 15 amino acids. V was pared by 1 base and J by 6 bases, with 13 bases between.

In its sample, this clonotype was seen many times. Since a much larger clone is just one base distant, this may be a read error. The CDR3 nucleotides read TGCAGTGCTAGAGGGACTAGCGGCCAAGAGGCCCAGTACTTC. Its translation is CSARGTSGQEAQYF. The rearrangement links TRBV20-1 to TRBJ2-5; 10 bases match TRBD2. The germline V gene encodes CDR1 DFQATT and CDR2 SNEGSKA (reference sequence). The CDR3 totals 14 residues.

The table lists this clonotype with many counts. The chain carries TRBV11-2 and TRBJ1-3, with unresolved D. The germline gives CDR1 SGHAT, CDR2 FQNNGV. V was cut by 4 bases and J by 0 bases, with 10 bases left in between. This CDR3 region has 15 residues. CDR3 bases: TGTGCCAGCAGCTGGCGGGAGAGCTCTGGAAACACCATATATTTT. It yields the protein CASSWRESSGNTIYF.

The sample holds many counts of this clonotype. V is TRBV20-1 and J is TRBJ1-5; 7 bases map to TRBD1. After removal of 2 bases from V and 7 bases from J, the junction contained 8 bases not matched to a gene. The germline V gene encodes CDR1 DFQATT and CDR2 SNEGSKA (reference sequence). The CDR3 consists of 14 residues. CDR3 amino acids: CSARFHRGSQPQHF. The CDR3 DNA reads TGCAGTGCTAGATTCCACAGGGGTTCGCAGCCCCAGCATTTT.

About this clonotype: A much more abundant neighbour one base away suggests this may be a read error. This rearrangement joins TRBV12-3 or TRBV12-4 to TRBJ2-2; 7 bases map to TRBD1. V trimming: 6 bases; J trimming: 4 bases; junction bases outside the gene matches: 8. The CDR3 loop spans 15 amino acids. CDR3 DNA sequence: TGTGCCAGCAGCCCAGGGGGACGAATCACCGGGGAGCTGTTTTTT. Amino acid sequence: CASSPGGRITGELFF.

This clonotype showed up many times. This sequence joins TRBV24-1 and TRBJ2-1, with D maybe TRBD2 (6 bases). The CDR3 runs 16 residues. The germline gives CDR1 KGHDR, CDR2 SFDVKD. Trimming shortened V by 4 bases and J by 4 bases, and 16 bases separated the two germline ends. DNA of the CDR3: TGTGCCACCAGTGAGGGTGGGACTTCCCCGTACAATGAGCAGTTCTTC. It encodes CATSEGGTSPYNEQFF.

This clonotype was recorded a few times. The chain's CDR3 is CASSYLGQGAGNTIYF. The CDR3 DNA reads TGTGCCAGCAGTTACCTGGGACAGGGAGCCGGAAACACCATATATTTT. The chain uses TRBV6-5 and TRBJ1-3; 9 bases are a match to TRBD1. Germline V CDR1 and CDR2: MNHEY, SVGAGI. Trimming at V came to 2 bases and at J to 4 bases, leaving 6 bases not matched to a gene. CDR3 length: 16 amino acids.

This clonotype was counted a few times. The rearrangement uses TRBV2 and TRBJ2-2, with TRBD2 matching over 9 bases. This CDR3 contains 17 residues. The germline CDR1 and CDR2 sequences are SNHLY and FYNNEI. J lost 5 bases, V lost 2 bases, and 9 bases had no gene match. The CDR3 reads CASSEIGGGAGTGELFF. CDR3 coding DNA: TGTGCCAGCAGTGAAATTGGCGGGGGGGCGGGGACCGGGGAGCTGTTTTTT.

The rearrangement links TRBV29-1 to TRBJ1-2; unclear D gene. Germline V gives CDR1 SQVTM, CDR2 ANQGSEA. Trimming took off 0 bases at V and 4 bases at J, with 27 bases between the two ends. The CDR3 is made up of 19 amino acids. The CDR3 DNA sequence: TGCAGCGTTGAAGATCGGATTTACGGAAGCGAGGGCACTAGCTATGGCTACACCTTC. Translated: CSVEDRIYGSEGTSYGYTF.

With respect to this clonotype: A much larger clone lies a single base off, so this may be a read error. CDR3: CASSPPGRGMYEQYF. The CDR3 DNA sequence: TGTGCCAGCTCACCACCGGGACGGGGAATGTACGAGCAGTACTTC. The chain links TRBV18 to TRBJ2-7; either TRBD1 or TRBD2 may supply D (5 bases each). The V gene lost 0 bases and the J gene lost 4 bases, with 13 bases spanning the gap. The CDR3 contains 15 residues. Germline CDR1 KGHSH, CDR2 LQKENI.

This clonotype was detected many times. The CDR3 bases are TGTGCCAGCATGAGGACAGGGGGCAACACTGAAGCTTTCTTT. Translation: CASMRTGGNTEAFF. The V call is TRBV6-1, the J call TRBJ1-1; 11 bases fit TRBD1. The V gene's germline CDR1 is MNHNS and CDR2 SASEGT. This CDR3 comprises 14 residues. V shed 7 bases and J 2 bases; nucleotides not matched to a gene: 3.

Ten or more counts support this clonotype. The CDR3 DNA reads as TGCAGTGTTCGACAGGGGGCGAGCACAGATACGCAGTATTTT. Translating gives CSVRQGASTDTQYF. The chain couples TRBV20-1 to TRBJ2-3, with 10 bases identical to TRBD1. The CDR3 extends over 14 amino acids. The J segment lost 0 bases and the V segment lost 7 bases, leaving 4 bases of the junction unmatched. Germline assignment: CDR1 DFQATT and CDR2 SNEGSKA (reference sequence).

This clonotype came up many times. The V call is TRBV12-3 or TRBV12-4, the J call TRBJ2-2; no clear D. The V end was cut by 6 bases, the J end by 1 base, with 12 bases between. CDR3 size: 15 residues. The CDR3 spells CASRVQPGNTGELFF. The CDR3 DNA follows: TGTGCCAGCAGAGTCCAACCGGGGAACACCGGGGAGCTGTTTTTT.

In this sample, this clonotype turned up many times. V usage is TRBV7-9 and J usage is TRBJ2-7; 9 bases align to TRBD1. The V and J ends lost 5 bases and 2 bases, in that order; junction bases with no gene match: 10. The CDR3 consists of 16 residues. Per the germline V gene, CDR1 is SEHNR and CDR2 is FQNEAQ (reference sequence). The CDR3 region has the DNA TGTGCCAGCAGCGCACCACCCGGGACAGGGACCTACGAGCAGTACTTC. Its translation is CASSAPPGTGTYEQYF.

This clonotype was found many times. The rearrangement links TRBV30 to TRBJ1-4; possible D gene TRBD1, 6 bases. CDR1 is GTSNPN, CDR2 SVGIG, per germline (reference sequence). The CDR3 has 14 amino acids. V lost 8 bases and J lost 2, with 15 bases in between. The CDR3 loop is CALISGVTNEKLFF. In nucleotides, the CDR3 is TGTGCCCTAATATCAGGGGTCACTAATGAAAAACTGTTTTTT.